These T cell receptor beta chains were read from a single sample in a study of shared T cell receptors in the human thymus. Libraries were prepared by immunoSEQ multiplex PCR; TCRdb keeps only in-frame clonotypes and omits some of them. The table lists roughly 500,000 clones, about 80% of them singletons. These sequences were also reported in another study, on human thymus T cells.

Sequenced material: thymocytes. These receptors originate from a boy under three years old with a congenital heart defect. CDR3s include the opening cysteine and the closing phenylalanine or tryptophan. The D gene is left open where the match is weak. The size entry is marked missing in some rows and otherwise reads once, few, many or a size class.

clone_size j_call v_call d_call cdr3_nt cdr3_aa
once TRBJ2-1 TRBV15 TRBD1 TGTGCCACCAGCAGAGGGACAGGGGATTACTACAATGAGCAGTTCTTC CATSRGTGDYYNEQFF
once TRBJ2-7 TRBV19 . TGTGCCAGTAGTATCGATCGGCGGGGCCCCGGGGAGCAGTACTTC CASSIDRRGPGEQYF
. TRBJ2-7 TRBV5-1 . TGCGCCAGCAGCTTGCAGGGGTTCTACGAGCAGTACTTC CASSLQGFYEQYF
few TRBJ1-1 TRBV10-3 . TGTGCCATCCGGACTAGAGGTGACACTGAAGCTTTCTTT CAIRTRGDTEAFF
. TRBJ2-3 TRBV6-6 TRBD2 TGTGCCAGCAGTTACAGCGGCGGGAGTACATCAAATACGCAGTATTTT CASSYSGGSTSNTQYF
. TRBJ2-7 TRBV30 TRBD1 TGTGCCTGGAAGAGCGACAGGGGTAGCTACGAGCAGTACTTC CAWKSDRGSYEQYF
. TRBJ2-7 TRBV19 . TGTGCCAGTAGTATAAAGCGTTCATCCTACGAGCAGTACTTC CASSIKRSSYEQYF
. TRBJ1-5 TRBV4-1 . TGCGCCAGCAGCCTAGAGGGACATGTGGGAAGAGAATCTGGTCAGCCCCAGCATTTT CASSLEGHVGRESGQPQHF
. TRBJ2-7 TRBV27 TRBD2 TGTGCCAGCAAAGCTAGCGGGGTTACCTACGAGCAGTACTTC CASKASGVTYEQYF
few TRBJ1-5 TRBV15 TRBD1 TGTGCCACCAGCAGAGATCTATCCGACAGGGCGAGTCAGCCCCAGCATTTT CATSRDLSDRASQPQHF
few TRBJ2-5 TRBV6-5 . TGTGCCAGCAGAAGTGGCAGGCAAGAGACCCAGTACTTC CASRSGRQETQYF
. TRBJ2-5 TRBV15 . TGTGCCACCAGCAGAGATAAGGCAGGGCCCCAGAGGGAGACCCAGTACTTC CATSRDKAGPQRETQYF
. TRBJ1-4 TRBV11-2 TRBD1 TGTGCCAGCAGCTTAGTCGGGACGGGGACAGGGAGTGAAAAACTGTTTTTT CASSLVGTGTGSEKLFF
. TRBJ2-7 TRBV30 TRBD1 TGTGCCTGGAGGGGGGACAGGGGGCGCGACGAGCAGTACTTC CAWRGDRGRDEQYF
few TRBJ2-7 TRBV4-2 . TGTGCCAGCAGCCAAGCGCTGGGGAGCTCCTACGAGCAGTACTTC CASSQALGSSYEQYF
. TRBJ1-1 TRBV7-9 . TGTGCCAGCAGCTTAGCTAGGGAGGGTCGCATGAACACTGAAGCTTTCTTT CASSLAREGRMNTEAFF
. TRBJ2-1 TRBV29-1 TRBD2 TGCAGCGTCCTTAATGGGGGGGATAGCGGCAATGAGCAGTTCTTC CSVLNGGDSGNEQFF
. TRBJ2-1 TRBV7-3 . TGTGCCAGCAGCTTTACTAGTAGGGACAATGAGCAGTTCTTC CASSFTSRDNEQFF
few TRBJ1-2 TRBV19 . TGTGCCAGTAGGGGGGCCAGGGACTATGGCTACACCTTC CASRGARDYGYTF
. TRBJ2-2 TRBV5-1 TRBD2 TGCGCCAGCAGCCCCCAAACGCTAGCGGGAGAGATGTGCACCGGGGAGCTGTTTTTT CASSPQTLAGEMCTGELFF
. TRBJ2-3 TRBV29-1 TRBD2 TGCAGCGTTCTCGCCAGCGGGAGGGGAGATACGCAGTATTTT CSVLASGRGDTQYF
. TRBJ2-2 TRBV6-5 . TGTGCCAGCAGTTACTCGCCGGGGAAGAACACCGGGGAGCTGTTTTTT CASSYSPGKNTGELFF
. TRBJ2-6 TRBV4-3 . TGCGCCAGCAGCCAAGATCGGTTCGGAGACAGTGACTCTGGGGCCAACGTCCTGACTTTC CASSQDRFGDSDSGANVLTF
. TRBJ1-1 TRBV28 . TGTGCCAGCAGTTTCGGTGGGTCAGGCACTGAAGCTTTCTTT CASSFGGSGTEAFF
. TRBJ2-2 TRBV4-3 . TGCGCCAGCAGCCAAGATCGAACGGGAGTTCGCGCCGGGGAGCTGTTTTTT CASSQDRTGVRAGELFF
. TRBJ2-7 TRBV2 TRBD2 TGTGCCAGCAGCCCAAGGGGCGGGAGGAGTGGGCAGTACTTC CASSPRGGRSGQYF
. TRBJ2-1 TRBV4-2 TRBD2 TGTGCCAGCAGCCAAGTAGCCGGGACTAGCGGGAGGTCCCGCGGCTACAATGAGCAGTTCTTC CASSQVAGTSGRSRGYNEQFF
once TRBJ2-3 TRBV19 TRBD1 TGTGCCAGTAGTAGACGTGAGACAGGGACCCCTCCTAGCACAGATACGCAGTATTTT CASSRRETGTPPSTDTQYF
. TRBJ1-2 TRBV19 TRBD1 TGTGCCAGTAGCCGGGACAGCATCTATGGCTACACCTTC CASSRDSIYGYTF
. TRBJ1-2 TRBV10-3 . TGTGCCATCAGTGAGTCGGGAAACAGGACCTATGGCTACACCTTC CAISESGNRTYGYTF
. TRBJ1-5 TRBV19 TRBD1 TGTGCCAGTAGTATAAGGGGGGACAGGGGGTGCAATCAGCCCCAGCATTTT CASSIRGDRGCNQPQHF
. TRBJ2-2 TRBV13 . TGTGCCAGCAGCCCGACGGCTCCGGGAAACTACACCGGGGAGCTGTTTTTT CASSPTAPGNYTGELFF
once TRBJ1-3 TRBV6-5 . TGTGCCAGCAGCGGACATAAAGGAAACACCATATATTTT CASSGHKGNTIYF
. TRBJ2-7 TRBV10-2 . TGCGCCAGCTTGGGCCCCTACGAGCAGTACTTC CASLGPYEQYF